This T cell receptor (beta chain) was found in a study of technical replicates of blood from four donors. TCRdb's table, derived via immunoSEQ multiplex PCR, lists solely in-frame clones and lacks some. The repertoire holds approximately 75,000 clones, with roughly 95% as singletons. The V gene end was trimmed by 5 bases and the J gene end by 3 bases; junction bases not matched to a gene: 13. The germline V gene has CDR1 SEHNR and CDR2 FQNEAQ (reference sequence). This CDR3 comprises 17 residues. The sample taken for sequencing was T cells isolated from PBMCs. V and J are TRBV7-9 and TRBJ2-1, with 7 bases fitting TRBD1. The TCR sequence derives from a human donor in good health. This CDR3 reads CASSPALTGDSYNEQFF. The CDR3 DNA sequence: TGTGCCAGCAGCCCAGCCCTTACAGGGGATAGCTACAATGAGCAGTTCTTC.